This TCR beta chain was captured in a study of blood T cell repertoires in COVID-19 (dated by TCRdb to 2018 to 2020). Describing the broader study: Collaborator samples came from the United States, Italy and Spain and covered acute and convalescent phases of COVID-19. The prospective study material was composed of cDNA or gDNA derived from T cells, B-cell-depleted T cells, or PBMCs. Subjects who had been exposed to COVID-19, were actively infected with it, or had recovered from it provided the deeply sampled blood TCRbeta repertoires that made up the dataset. The sample metadata nearly always contained a de-identified subject ID, COVID-19 status, age in years and sex. The repertoires were made available in a free public database intended to serve as a resource for research on the immune response to SARS-CoV-2. The samples were drawn from two sources: the first 160 participants of the ongoing ImmuneRACE study, and 1,000 to 1,500 subjects contributed by 6 global collaborators. HLA class I and class II types, where available, came from metadata supplied by the sample provider rather than from assay-based typing. The paper's findings and limits, for the study overall: How much clinical and demographic metadata was included differed by source and by participant, and the metadata was provided uncurated.

The collaborating institutions used their own protocols to collect whole blood in K2EDTA tubes. Collaborator samples were shipped for TCRbeta analysis as frozen whole blood, isolated PBMCs, or DNA extracted from either sample type. Via the germline V gene, CDR1 is SGHRS and CDR2 YFSETQ. Here V drops 4 bases and J drops 6 bases, and the junction holds 4 bases not matched to any gene. The CDR3 spans 14 residues, from the cysteine through the phenylalanine. Only the CDR3 part of the read is kept: 42 bases, read in frame from the first base. The immunoSEQ Assay, a bias-controlled multiplex PCR, was used to amplify TCRbeta CDR3 regions from genomic DNA. Regarding the original processing steps: The number of nucleated cells in each sample was estimated by amplification of reference gene primers within the assay. To quantify the absolute abundance of each unique TCRbeta CDR3 rearrangement, sequence reads were collapsed and filtered. For each sample, productive Simpson clonality was calculated as the square root of Simpson's diversity index across productive rearrangements. The clones in this table, taken by TCRdb from immuneACCESS, are in-frame only. Not every clone is retained; where verified, under half of the shortfall comes from an unresolved V gene, and the cause of the rest is unknown. V and J calls and clone size are given by that table; D and trimming were obtained from the DNA. The sample table lists approximately 150,000 clones, roughly 87% of them with a count of one. The ten biggest clones cover under 6% of the sample.

As to this clone: There is no known antigen for this receptor. Base quality data are lacking; no much larger clone is found one base away.

The rearranged segments are TRBV5-1 and TRBJ1-2, with 12 bases matching TRBD1. What was sequenced was peripheral blood. The origin of this receptor is a human donor in a cohort sampled during active COVID-19. The CDR3 protein: CASSRDRGRDGYTF. The DNA reads as follows: TGCGCCAGCAGCAGGGACAGGGGGCGAGATGGCTACACCTTC.